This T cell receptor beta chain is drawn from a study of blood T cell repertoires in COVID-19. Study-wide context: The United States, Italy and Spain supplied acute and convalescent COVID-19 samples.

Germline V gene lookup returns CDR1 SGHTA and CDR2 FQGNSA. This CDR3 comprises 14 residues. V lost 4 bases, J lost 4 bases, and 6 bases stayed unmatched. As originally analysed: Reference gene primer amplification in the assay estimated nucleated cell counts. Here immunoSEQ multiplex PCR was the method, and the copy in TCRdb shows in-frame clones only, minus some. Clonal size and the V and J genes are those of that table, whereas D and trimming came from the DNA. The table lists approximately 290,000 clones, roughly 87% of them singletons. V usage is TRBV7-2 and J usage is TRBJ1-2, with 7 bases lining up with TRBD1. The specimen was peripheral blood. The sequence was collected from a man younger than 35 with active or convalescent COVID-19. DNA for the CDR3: TGTGCCAGCAGCTCACCGGGACAGTCCTATGGCTACACCTTC. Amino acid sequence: CASSSPGQSYGYTF.